This record looks at one TCR beta chain sequence and its context. Trimming shortened V by 4 bases and J by 0 bases, and 16 bases separated the two germline ends. CDR1 and CDR2 (germline): SGHTS, YDEGEE. The length of the CDR3 is 17 residues. This specimen belongs to a study of blood T cell repertoires in COVID-19. Study-wide background: Sites across the United States, Italy and Spain contributed samples from acute and convalescent COVID-19. T cells, B-cell-depleted T cells, or PBMCs supplied cDNA or gDNA.

As originally analysed: Reference gene primer amplification gave estimated nucleated cell counts. TCRdb keeps only in-frame clones here, not all; method: immunoSEQ multiplex PCR. D and trimming were read from the DNA, whereas the V and J calls and clone size are those reported in that table. Among about 490,000 clones, around 85% were seen once, and the ten largest hold approximately 2.9%. The receptor comes from a human donor in a cohort sampled during active COVID-19. What was sequenced was peripheral blood. The genes are TRBV5-8 and TRBJ1-4; D is unresolved. CDR3: CASSIGRSAATNEKLFF. The CDR3 DNA is TGTGCCAGCAGCATAGGGAGGTCAGCAGCAACTAATGAAAAACTGTTTTTT. The variable domain in full, completed from reference TRBV5-8 and TRBJ1-4, reads EAGVTQSPTHLIKTRGQQATLRCSPISGHTSVYWYQQALGLGLQFLLWYDEGEERNRGNFPPRFSGRQFPNYSSELNVNALELEDSALYLCASSIGRSAATNEKLFFGSGTQLSVL.